These 22 T cell receptor beta chains were sequenced from one sample in a study of spatial heterogeneity in lung cancer (dated by TCRdb to between 2018 and 2021). The receptor library was made with 5' RACE. Sequenced on a NextSeq 500. The raw public data were reprocessed by TCRdb itself: fastp quality trimming at Q25, MiXCR clonotype calling, in-frame beta chains only. Each record represents a unique CDR3 protein, reported with the most common genes and DNA among its rows. The sample table records around 120,000 distinct CDR3 sequences; 10% to 15% of these occur just once. The ten largest make up approximately 17% of the sample. Read against the paper, the sample's time point label means: blood at routine non-recurrence follow-up after resection. For TCR sequencing, whole RNA was extracted from tumor and nontumor lung tissue, or from cryopreserved PBMC samples, and no cell sorting was done. The input for sequencing was PBMCs, taken at follow-up. These receptors came from a male donor with early-stage non-small cell lung cancer.

The V gene is TRBV11-2, the J gene TRBJ1-5; D uncertain. V was cut by 0 bases and J by 7 bases, with 7 bases left in between. The germline CDR1 and CDR2 sequences are SGHAT and FQNNGV. This CDR3 region has 13 residues. The CDR3 loop is CASSLEREQPQHF. CDR3 bases: TGTGCCAGCAGCTTAGAAAGGGAACAGCCCCAGCATTTT.

This clonotype was counted only a few times. This chain joins TRBV2 and TRBJ1-5; 7 bases line up with TRBD1. The V gene end was trimmed by 8 bases and the J gene end by 3 bases; junction bases not matched to a gene: 4. The CDR3 runs 13 residues. Germline-derived CDR1 and CDR2 are SNHLY and FYNNEI. The CDR3 is CASRGGFNQPQHF. In DNA form, the CDR3 reads TGTGCCAGCCGAGGGGGCTTCAATCAGCCCCAGCATTTT.

DNA of the CDR3: TGTGCCACCAGTGAGCGGGGGAGCTCCTACAATGAGCAGTTCTTC. It is translated as CATSERGSSYNEQFF. The V and J genes are TRBV24-1 and TRBJ2-1; 7 positions match TRBD2. This CDR3 comprises 15 residues. The V and J ends lost 4 bases and 0 bases, in that order; junction bases with no gene match: 2. CDR1 is KGHDR, CDR2 SFDVKD, per germline.

The sample holds many counts of this clonotype. The chain has TRBV10-3 and TRBJ2-1; possibly TRBD2 for D (5 bases). Germline V gives CDR1 ENHRY, CDR2 SYGVKD. Trimming stripped 6 bases from V and 5 bases from J, with 8 bases between. The CDR3 has 12 residues. The CDR3 loop reads CAIRGRDNEQFF. The DNA for the CDR3 is TGTGCCATCAGAGGGCGGGACAATGAGCAGTTCTTC.

This clonotype was detected many times. The chain employs TRBV5-4 and TRBJ1-1, with D possibly being TRBD1 (5 bases). V lost 0 bases, J lost 7 bases, and 10 bases lay in between. The germline CDR1 and CDR2 sequences are SGHNT and YYREEE (reference sequence). The CDR3 has 13 residues. CDR3 DNA: TGTGCCAGCAGCTTGGTTGGGGGAGTTGAAGCTTTCTTT. It encodes CASSLVGGVEAFF.

V and J are TRBV5-6 and TRBJ2-7; D is uncertain. The germline V and J ends were trimmed by 5 bases and 1 base, with 19 bases remaining between them. CDR3 length: 16 residues. Germline CDR1 is SGHDT and CDR2 is YYEEEE. This CDR3 reads CASSPAPDRVSYEQYF. CDR3 sequence (DNA): TGTGCCAGCAGTCCCGCCCCGGATCGGGTATCCTACGAGCAGTACTTC.

This clonotype was recorded many times. This chain joins TRBV7-9 and TRBJ1-4; perhaps TRBD1 as D (5 bases). The CDR3 has 14 residues. Trimming shortened V by 5 bases and J by 10 bases, and 17 bases separated the two germline ends. Germline V lookup: CDR1 SEHNR, CDR2 FQNEAQ (reference sequence). CDR3 nucleotide sequence: TGTGCCAGCAGCCCCGGGACCTCGTGGGGAAAACTGTTTTTT. Translated, it gives CASSPGTSWGKLFF.

This clonotype was observed at least ten times. V usage is TRBV7-2 and J usage is TRBJ2-4; 9 positions agree with TRBD1. CDR3 length equals 17 residues. V trimming: 3 bases; J trimming: 0 bases; junction bases outside the gene matches: 6. From germline, CDR1 is SGHTA and CDR2 FQGNSA. The CDR3 sequence: CASSLYGTGLAKNIQYF. The CDR3 DNA reads TGTGCCAGCAGCTTGTACGGGACAGGGCTAGCCAAAAACATTCAGTACTTC.

This clonotype was picked up a small number of times. The J gene is TRBJ2-3, the V gene TRBV5-1; 7 bases fit TRBD1. With V trimmed by 4 bases and J by 2 bases, 4 bases remained unmatched. The CDR3 runs to 14 residues. Germline V CDR1 and CDR2: SGHRS, YFSETQ. The CDR3 nucleotides read TGCGCCAGCAGCCTACAGGGGTACACAGATACGCAGTATTTT. Protein product: CASSLQGYTDTQYF.

This clonotype was observed a few times. V is TRBV11-1 and J is TRBJ2-7, with D uncertain. Germline lookup yields CDR1 SGHAT and CDR2 FQDESV (reference sequence). V lost 2 bases to trimming and J lost 1 base, with 9 bases between them. This CDR3 region has 14 residues. CDR3 region: CASSLMAGSYEQYF. The CDR3 nucleotides read TGTGCCAGCAGCTTAATGGCAGGTTCCTACGAGCAGTACTTC. The full variable domain, completed using reference TRBV11-1 and TRBJ2-7, is EAEVAQSPRYKITEKSQAVAFWCDPISGHATLYWYRQILGQGPELLVQFQDESVVDDSQLPKDRFSAERLKGVDSTLKIQPAELGDSAMYLCASSLMAGSYEQYFGPGTRLTVT.

This sequence joins TRBV2 and TRBJ2-5; weak D call: TRBD1 (6 bases). The germline CDR1 and CDR2 sequences are SNHLY and FYNNEI. Trimming shortened V by 6 bases and J by 5 bases, and 13 bases separated the two germline ends. The CDR3 covers 13 residues. The CDR3, as DNA: TGTGCCAGCAGCTTCACAGGGACCGAGACCCAGTACTTC. It translates to CASSFTGTETQYF.

The rearrangement uses TRBV18 and TRBJ2-2; D is uncertain. The germline CDR1 and CDR2 sequences are KGHSH and LQKENI. The V end was cut by 3 bases, the J end by 3 bases, with 5 bases between. CDR3 size: 13 residues. The CDR3 spells CASSPWDTGELFF. In nucleotides, the CDR3 is TGTGCCAGCTCACCGTGGGACACCGGGGAGCTGTTTTTT.

In this sample, this clonotype turned up a few times. V and J are TRBV2 and TRBJ1-5, with 9 positions matching TRBD1. The V segment lost 4 bases and the J segment 5 bases; nucleotides outside the gene matches: 6. CDR3 length equals 15 residues. Germline CDR1 SNHLY, CDR2 FYNNEI. For the CDR3, the DNA is TGTGCCAGCAGTGCCGGGACAGGGCCTTATCAGCCCCAGCATTTT. It yields the protein CASSAGTGPYQPQHF.

This clonotype was seen many times. The V gene is TRBV7-2, the J gene TRBJ2-1; D remains unclear. This CDR3 is built from 12 residues. Germline loops: CDR1 SGHTA, CDR2 FQGNSA. The V end lost 5 bases, the J end lost 8 bases, and 10 bases lay between the germline ends. The CDR3 DNA sequence: TGTGCCAGCAGCCCAGACAAGGATGAGCAGTTCTTC. As protein: CASSPDKDEQFF.

This clonotype was seen a handful of times. The genes are TRBV28 and TRBJ2-5; perhaps TRBD1 as D (5 bases). The CDR3 contains 17 residues. V was clipped by 1 base and J by 1 base, with 16 bases between them. Germline V CDR1 and CDR2: MDHEN, SYDVKM. The CDR3 sequence is CASSLSGQGPVQETQYF. The DNA for the CDR3 is TGTGCCAGCAGTTTATCTGGGCAGGGCCCGGTCCAAGAGACCCAGTACTTC.

This chain uses TRBV29-1 with TRBJ2-7; weak D call: TRBD2 (6 bases). V lost 7 bases to trimming and J lost 0 bases, with 13 bases between them. The germline V gene has CDR1 SQVTM and CDR2 ANQGSEA. The CDR3 totals 13 residues. The CDR3: CSAHGGDSYEQYF. The CDR3 DNA follows: TGCAGCGCCCACGGAGGGGACTCCTACGAGCAGTACTTC.

This clonotype was seen at least ten times. V gene TRBV2 combines with J gene TRBJ2-7, with 8 bases aligning to TRBD2. CDR1 and CDR2 from the germline V gene are SNHLY and FYNNEI. This CDR3 region has 13 residues. Losses at the gene ends were 5 bases for V and 2 bases for J; bases not matched to a gene: 2. The CDR3 here is CASSSGGPYEQYF. CDR3 DNA sequence: TGTGCCAGCAGTTCGGGGGGGCCCTACGAGCAGTACTTC.

The V call is TRBV2, the J call TRBJ1-6; 9 bases fit TRBD1. J gave up 8 bases and V 6 bases, and 5 bases lay outside the gene matches. CDR1 and CDR2 (germline): SNHLY, FYNNEI. The CDR3 covers 14 residues. CDR3: CASSSGTGYSPLHF. In nucleotides, the CDR3 is TGTGCCAGCAGCTCCGGGACAGGGTATTCACCCCTCCACTTT.

The gene calls are TRBV20-1 and TRBJ2-7, with TRBD1 as a possible D gene (5 bases). CDR1 and CDR2 from the germline V gene are DFQATT and SNEGSKA (reference sequence). V lost 0 bases and J 3 bases, leaving 12 bases between the germline ends. There are 14 residues in the CDR3. CDR3: CSARDIGVGYEQYF. The CDR3 bases are TGCAGTGCTAGAGATATAGGGGTCGGCTACGAGCAGTACTTC.

This clonotype was picked up a small number of times. This rearrangement joins TRBV5-1 to TRBJ2-7; D may be TRBD1 (6 bases). The CDR3 is made up of 13 amino acids. Trimming left V 2 bases short and J 6 bases short, with 12 bases between. Germline V gives CDR1 SGHRS, CDR2 YFSETQ. The CDR3 protein is CASSFVGGGEQYF. CDR3 nucleotide sequence: TGCGCCAGCAGCTTTGTTGGGGGCGGCGAGCAGTACTTC.

This clonotype was found a few times. This rearrangement joins TRBV29-1 to TRBJ1-4; no reliable D call. Germline V CDR1 and CDR2: SQVTM, ANQGSEA. V lost 6 bases and J lost 6, with 11 bases in between. The length of the CDR3 is 12 residues. CDR3 in amino acids: CSVSTSDEKLFF. CDR3 in DNA: TGCAGCGTGTCCACTAGCGATGAAAAACTGTTTTTT.

This clonotype has just a few counts. The chain joins TRBV9 to TRBJ1-3; the D gene is possibly TRBD1 (6 bases). CDR1 SGDLS and CDR2 YYNGEE come from the germline V gene. V dropped 3 bases and J dropped 10 bases, with 20 bases sitting between them. The CDR3 spans 15 residues. CDR3 sequence (DNA): TGTGCCAGCAGCGCCCGGCTGTCAGGGGATGGGACCATATATTTT. It specifies CASSARLSGDGTIYF. The full variable domain, in which reference TRBV9 and TRBJ1-3 provide the parts outside the CDR3, is DSGVTQTPKHLITATGQRVTLRCSPRSGDLSVYWYQQSLDQGLQFLIQYYNGEERAKGNILERFSAQQFPDLHSELNLSSLELGDSALYFCASSARLSGDGTIYFGEGSWLTVV.